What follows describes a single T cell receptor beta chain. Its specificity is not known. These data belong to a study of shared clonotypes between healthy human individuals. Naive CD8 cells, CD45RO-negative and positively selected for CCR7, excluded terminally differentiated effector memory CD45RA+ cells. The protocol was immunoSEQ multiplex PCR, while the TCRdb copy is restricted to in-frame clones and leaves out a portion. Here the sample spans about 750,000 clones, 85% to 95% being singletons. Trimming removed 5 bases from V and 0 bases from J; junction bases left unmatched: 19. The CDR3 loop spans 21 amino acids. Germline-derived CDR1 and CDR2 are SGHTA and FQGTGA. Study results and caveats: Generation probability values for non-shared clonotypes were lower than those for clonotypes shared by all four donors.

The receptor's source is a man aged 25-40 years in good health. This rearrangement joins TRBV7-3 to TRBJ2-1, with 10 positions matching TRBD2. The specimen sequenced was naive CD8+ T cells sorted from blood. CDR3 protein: CASSAQVLAGDLHSSYNEQFF. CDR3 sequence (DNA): TGTGCCAGCAGCGCCCAAGTCCTAGCGGGAGACCTGCATAGCTCCTACAATGAGCAGTTCTTC.